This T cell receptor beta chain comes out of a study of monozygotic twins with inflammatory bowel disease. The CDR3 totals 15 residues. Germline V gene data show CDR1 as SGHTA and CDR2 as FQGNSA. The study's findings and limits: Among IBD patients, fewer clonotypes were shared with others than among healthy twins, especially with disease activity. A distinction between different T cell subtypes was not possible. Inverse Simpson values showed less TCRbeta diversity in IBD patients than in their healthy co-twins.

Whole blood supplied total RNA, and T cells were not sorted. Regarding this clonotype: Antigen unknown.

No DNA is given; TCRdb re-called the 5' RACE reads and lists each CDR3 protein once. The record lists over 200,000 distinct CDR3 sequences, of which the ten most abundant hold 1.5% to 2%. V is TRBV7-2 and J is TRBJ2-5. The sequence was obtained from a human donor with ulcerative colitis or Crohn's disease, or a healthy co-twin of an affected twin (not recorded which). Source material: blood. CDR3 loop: CASSLGYSYKETQYF.